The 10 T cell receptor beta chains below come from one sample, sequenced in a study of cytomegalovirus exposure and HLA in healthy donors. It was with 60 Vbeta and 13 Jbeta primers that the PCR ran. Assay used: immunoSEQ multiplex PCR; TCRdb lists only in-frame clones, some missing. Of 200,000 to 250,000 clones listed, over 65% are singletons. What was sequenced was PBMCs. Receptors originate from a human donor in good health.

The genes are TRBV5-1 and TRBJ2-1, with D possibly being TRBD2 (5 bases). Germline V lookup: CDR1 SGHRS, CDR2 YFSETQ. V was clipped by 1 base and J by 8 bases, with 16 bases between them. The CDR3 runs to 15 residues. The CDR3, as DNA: TGCGCCAGCAGCTTGTGGGAGTCCCAAATCGATGAGCAGTTCTTC. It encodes CASSLWESQIDEQFF.

The CDR3 sequence: CASSQDSTVNYGYTF. In nucleotides, the CDR3 is TGCGCCAGCAGCCAAGATTCTACGGTTAACTATGGCTACACCTTC. The chain is built from TRBV4-3 and TRBJ1-2; D gene unclear. CDR1 is LGHNA, CDR2 YSLEER, per germline. Trimming stripped 0 bases from V and 1 base from J, with 9 bases between. The CDR3 totals 15 residues.

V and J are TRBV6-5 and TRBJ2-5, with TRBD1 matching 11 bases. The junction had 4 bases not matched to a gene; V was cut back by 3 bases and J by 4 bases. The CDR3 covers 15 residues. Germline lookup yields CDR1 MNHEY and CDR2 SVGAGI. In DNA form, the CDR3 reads TGTGCCAGCAGTTATCGGACAGGGGGCGTAGAGACCCAGTACTTC. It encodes CASSYRTGGVETQYF.

CDR3 bases: TGTGCCAGCAGCGTATCCAGTTCACCCCTCCACTTT. Its translation is CASSVSSSPLHF. The genes are TRBV9 and TRBJ1-6; no clear D gene. Trimming removed 1 base at V and 9 bases at J, with 5 bases between. Germline assignment: CDR1 SGDLS and CDR2 YYNGEE. The CDR3 has 12 residues.

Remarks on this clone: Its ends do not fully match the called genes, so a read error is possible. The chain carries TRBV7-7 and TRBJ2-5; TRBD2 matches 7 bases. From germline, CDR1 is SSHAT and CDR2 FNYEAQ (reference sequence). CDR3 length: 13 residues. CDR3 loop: CASSLAAGETQYF. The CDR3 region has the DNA TGTGCTAGCAGCTTAGCAGCGGGGGAGACCCAGTACTTC.

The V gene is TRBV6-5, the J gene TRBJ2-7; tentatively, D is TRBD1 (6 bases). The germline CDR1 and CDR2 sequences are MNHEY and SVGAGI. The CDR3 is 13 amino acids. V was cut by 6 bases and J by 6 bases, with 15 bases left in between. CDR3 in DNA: TGTGCCAGCAGGGGTACAGGGTCAGGCGAGCAGTACTTC. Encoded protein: CASRGTGSGEQYF.

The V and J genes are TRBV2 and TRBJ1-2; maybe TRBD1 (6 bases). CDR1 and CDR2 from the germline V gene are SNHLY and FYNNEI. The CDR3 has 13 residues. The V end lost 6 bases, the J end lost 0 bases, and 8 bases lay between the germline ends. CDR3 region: CASRQGPNYGYTF. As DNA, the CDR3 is TGTGCCAGCAGACAGGGACCTAACTATGGCTACACCTTC.

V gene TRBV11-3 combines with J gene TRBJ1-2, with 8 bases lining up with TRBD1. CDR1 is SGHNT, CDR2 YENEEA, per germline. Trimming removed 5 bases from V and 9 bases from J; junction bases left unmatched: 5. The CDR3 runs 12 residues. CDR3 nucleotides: TGTGCCAGCAGCCCGAACAGGGGGAGCTACACCTTC. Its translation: CASSPNRGSYTF.

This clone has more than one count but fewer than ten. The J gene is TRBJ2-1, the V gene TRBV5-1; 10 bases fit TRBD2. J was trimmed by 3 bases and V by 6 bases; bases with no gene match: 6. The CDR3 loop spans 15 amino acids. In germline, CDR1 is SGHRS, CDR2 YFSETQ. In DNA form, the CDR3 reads TGCGCCAGCACCCTCACTAGCGGGATCTACAATGAGCAGTTCTTC. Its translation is CASTLTSGIYNEQFF.

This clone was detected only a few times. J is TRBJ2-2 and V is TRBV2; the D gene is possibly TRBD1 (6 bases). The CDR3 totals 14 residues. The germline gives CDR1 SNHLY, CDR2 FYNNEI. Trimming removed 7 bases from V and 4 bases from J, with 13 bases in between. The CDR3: CASTLQGGTGELFF. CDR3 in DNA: TGTGCCAGCACCTTACAGGGTGGCACCGGGGAGCTGTTTTTT.